These 21 T cell receptor beta chains were sequenced from one sample in a study of blood T cell repertoires in COVID-19. The protocol was immunoSEQ multiplex PCR, while the TCRdb copy is restricted to in-frame clones and leaves out a portion. Counted here are about 70,000 clones, roughly 90% occurring once; the ten biggest clones make up 2.5% to 3%. Sequenced: peripheral blood. Receptors were obtained from a man in his fifties or sixties with COVID-19, enrolled during active disease.

V usage is TRBV6-5 and J usage is TRBJ1-5; no clear D gene. The CDR3 totals 12 residues. The V end lost 9 bases, the J end lost 4 bases, and 10 bases lay between the germline ends. The germline V gene encodes CDR1 MNHEY and CDR2 SVGAGI. This CDR3 is CASAQHNQPQHF. CDR3 nucleotides: TGTGCCAGTGCACAGCATAATCAGCCCCAGCATTTT.

This chain links TRBV5-1 with TRBJ2-7; 7 bases fit TRBD2. With V trimmed by 4 bases and J by 3 bases, 13 bases remained unmatched. CDR1 and CDR2 (germline): SGHRS, YFSETQ. The CDR3 covers 16 residues. The CDR3 loop reads CASSLIGSGTFYEQYF. The CDR3 DNA sequence: TGCGCCAGCAGCCTTATAGGGAGCGGGACGTTCTACGAGCAGTACTTC.

The chain links TRBV7-9 to TRBJ2-1, with D perhaps matching TRBD2 (6 bases). With 0 bases removed from V and 0 bases from J, the gap between germline ends came to 9 bases. This CDR3 is built from 16 residues. CDR1 and CDR2 (germline): SEHNR, FQNEAQ (reference sequence). CDR3: CASSLAGGLSYNEQFF. The CDR3 nucleotides are TGTGCCAGCAGCTTAGCGGGGGGACTCTCCTACAATGAGCAGTTCTTC. Based on the CDR3 plus reference TRBV7-9 and TRBJ2-1, the full variable domain is DTGVSQNPRHKITKRGQNVTFRCDPISEHNRLYWYRQTLGQGPEFLTYFQNEAQLEKSRLLSDRFSAERPKGSFSTLEIQRTEQGDSAMYLCASSLAGGLSYNEQFFGPGTRLTVL.

The J gene is TRBJ2-2, the V gene TRBV7-3, with TRBD1 matching 8 bases. The CDR3 has 14 residues. CDR1 and CDR2 from the germline V gene are SGHTA and FQGTGA. V was clipped by 5 bases and J by 7 bases; unmatched bases: 6. The DNA for the CDR3 is TGTGCCAGCAGCCGACAGGGGCGGGACGGGGAGCTGTTTTTT. Translated: CASSRQGRDGELFF.

CDR3 sequence (DNA): TGTGCCAGCTCACCAACACAGGAGGGCTACGAGCAGTACGTC. Its protein product is CASSPTQEGYEQYV. This chain links TRBV18 with TRBJ2-7; tentative D call: TRBD2 (6 bases). Trimming removed 2 bases from V and 3 bases from J, with 11 bases in between. The CDR3 consists of 14 residues. Germline CDR1 KGHSH, CDR2 LQKENI.

The gene calls are TRBV9 and TRBJ2-3, with D possibly matching TRBD2 (5 bases). CDR3 size: 14 residues. Germline loops: CDR1 SGDLS, CDR2 YYNGEE. V gave up 2 bases and J gave up 1 base, with 8 bases separating them. For the CDR3, the DNA is TGTGCCAGCAGCGTCAGCGGACGCACAGATACGCAGTATTTT. Residues: CASSVSGRTDTQYF.

The J gene is TRBJ2-3, the V gene TRBV6-5, with 7 positions matching TRBD1. The CDR3 runs 14 residues. The J segment lost 5 bases and the V segment lost 7 bases, leaving 9 bases of the junction unmatched. Germline V gene lookup returns CDR1 MNHEY and CDR2 SVGAGI. The CDR3 sequence is CASTEGGGGDTQYF. CDR3 DNA sequence: TGTGCCAGCACAGAAGGGGGCGGAGGAGATACGCAGTATTTT.

The CDR3 DNA follows: TGTGCCAGTAAAGGGGAGGAAGGGCAAAACATTCAGTACTTC. Protein product: CASKGEEGQNIQYF. The chain joins TRBV19 to TRBJ2-4, with a weak D call TRBD2 (6 bases). The germline V gene encodes CDR1 LNHDA and CDR2 SQIVND (reference sequence). CDR3 length equals 14 residues. Trimming took off 7 bases at V and 5 bases at J, with 15 bases between the two ends.

The chain couples TRBV2 to TRBJ1-3; D unresolved. The length of the CDR3 is 12 residues. CDR1 is SNHLY, CDR2 FYNNEI, per germline. The V and J ends lost 4 bases and 4 bases respectively, with 5 bases between them. CDR3 loop: CASSVRGNTIYF. In DNA, the CDR3 is TGTGCCAGCAGTGTTCGGGGAAACACCATATATTTT.

The J gene is TRBJ1-2, the V gene TRBV5-6; possible D gene TRBD1, 6 bases. V lost 0 bases, J lost 6 bases, and 18 bases lay in between. The germline V gene has CDR1 SGHDT and CDR2 YYEEEE. The CDR3 spans 16 residues. CDR3 in DNA: TGTGCCAGCAGCTTGGCCGCAGGGGCCCTTCAAGATGGCTACACCTTC. This encodes CASSLAAGALQDGYTF.

CDR3 DNA: TGTGCCAGCAGCCCGACTAGCGGGGTCCGCTACGAGCAGTACTTC. Its protein is CASSPTSGVRYEQYF. This chain links TRBV9 with TRBJ2-7, with TRBD2 matching over 11 bases. Germline V gives CDR1 SGDLS, CDR2 YYNGEE. The CDR3 sequence is 15 residues long. With 4 bases clipped from V and 3 bases from J, the junction kept 6 bases outside the gene matches. The full variable domain, completed using reference TRBV9 and TRBJ2-7, is DSGVTQTPKHLITATGQRVTLRCSPRSGDLSVYWYQQSLDQGLQFLIQYYNGEERAKGNILERFSAQQFPDLHSELNLSSLELGDSALYFCASSPTSGVRYEQYFGPGTRLTVT.

This clone was picked up one time. This chain links TRBV5-1 with TRBJ2-7, with TRBD1 matching 11 bases. CDR1 and CDR2 from the germline V gene are SGHRS and YFSETQ. CDR3 length: 14 residues. The V gene end was trimmed by 4 bases and the J gene end by 2 bases; junction bases not matched to a gene: 2. The CDR3 here is CASSRDRGTYEQYF. The CDR3 bases are TGCGCCAGCAGCCGGGACAGGGGGACCTACGAGCAGTACTTC.

The chain uses TRBV19 and TRBJ2-1; 8 nucleotides line up with TRBD2. CDR1 LNHDA and CDR2 SQIVND come from the germline V gene (reference sequence). Unmatched junction bases numbered 6, after V lost 5 bases and J lost 12 bases. The CDR3 is 12 amino acids. CDR3 sequence: CASSSSGSSQFF. The CDR3 DNA is TGTGCCAGTAGTTCCAGCGGGAGTTCGCAGTTCTTC.

This clone was observed a few times. This chain uses TRBV7-3 with TRBJ2-1, with TRBD2 matching over 11 bases. Looked up from germline, CDR1 is SGHTA and CDR2 is FQGTGA. The CDR3 is made up of 16 amino acids. V dropped 0 bases and J dropped 5; count of bases not matched to a gene: 3. In nucleotides, the CDR3 is TGTGCCAGCAGCTTAACTGCGGGACTAGCGGACAATGAGCAGTTCTTC. Protein product: CASSLTAGLADNEQFF.

The chain couples TRBV6-5 to TRBJ1-2; D perhaps matches TRBD1 (6 bases). The CDR3 sequence is 13 residues long. Trimming shortened V by 5 bases and J by 4 bases, and 11 bases separated the two germline ends. Germline lookup yields CDR1 MNHEY and CDR2 SVGAGI. CDR3 protein: CASSTGGGYGYTF. The CDR3 DNA is TGTGCCAGCAGTACTGGGGGCGGCTATGGCTACACCTTC.

This chain connects TRBV6-5 to TRBJ1-5; 8 bases match TRBD1. This CDR3 has 16 amino acids. Germline V gives CDR1 MNHEY, CDR2 SVGAGI. V was pared by 2 bases and J by 5 bases, with 8 bases of the junction left unmatched. The CDR3 DNA follows: TGTGCCAGCAGTTACCTAGGGACAGGAATTGATCAGCCCCAGCATTTT. Encoded protein: CASSYLGTGIDQPQHF.

V gene TRBV7-2 combines with J gene TRBJ2-5; D possibly corresponds to TRBD2 (5 bases). Trimming removed 5 bases at V and 5 bases at J, with 15 bases between. Germline-derived CDR1 and CDR2 are SGHTA and FQGNSA. The CDR3 consists of 14 residues. The CDR3 reads CASSQRRVVETQYF. Here the CDR3 DNA reads TGTGCCAGCAGCCAAAGGCGGGTAGTGGAGACCCAGTACTTC.

V gene TRBV14 combines with J gene TRBJ2-1; the match to TRBD2 covers 8 bases. In germline, CDR1 is SGHDN, CDR2 FVKESK. The CDR3 has 14 amino acids. Trimming took 4 bases from V and 7 from J; bases not matched to a gene: 6. CDR3 loop: CASSPSGSGNEQFF. The CDR3 DNA reads TGTGCCAGCAGCCCGAGCGGGAGTGGGAATGAGCAGTTCTTC.

The chain carries TRBV24-1 and TRBJ2-1; 9 nucleotides line up with TRBD2. The CDR3 contains 17 residues. Germline V CDR1 and CDR2: KGHDR, SFDVKD. V was pared by 5 bases and J by 0 bases, with 7 bases of the junction left unmatched. CDR3 DNA sequence: TGTGCCACCAGTGCTTTTAGCGGGAGCGGCTCCTACAATGAGCAGTTCTTC. Amino acid sequence: CATSAFSGSGSYNEQFF.

The V gene is TRBV30, the J gene TRBJ1-5, with 11 positions matching TRBD1. CDR1 GTSNPN and CDR2 SVGIG come from the germline V gene (reference sequence). J was trimmed by 5 bases and V by 1 base; bases with no gene match: 7. The CDR3 length is 16 residues. CDR3 sequence (DNA): TGTGCCTGGAGTGAGGGCGGACAGGGGGCTTATCAGCCCCAGCATTTT. Translated, it gives CAWSEGGQGAYQPQHF.

The J gene is TRBJ2-1, the V gene TRBV2; 13 bases map to TRBD2. CDR3 size: 15 residues. The trim removed 6 bases at V and 8 bases at J, leaving 7 bases unmatched. Germline CDR1 is SNHLY and CDR2 is FYNNEI. The CDR3 DNA reads as TGTGCCAGCAGGGGGACTAGCGGGGCGTTGGATGAGCAGTTCTTC. Amino acids: CASRGTSGALDEQFF. The full variable domain, in which reference TRBV2 and TRBJ2-1 provide the parts outside the CDR3, is EPEVTQTPSHQVTQMGQEVILRCVPISNHLYFYWYRQILGQKVEFLVSFYNNEISEKSEIFDDQFSVERPDGSNFTLKIRSTKLEDSAMYFCASRGTSGALDEQFFGPGTRLTVL.